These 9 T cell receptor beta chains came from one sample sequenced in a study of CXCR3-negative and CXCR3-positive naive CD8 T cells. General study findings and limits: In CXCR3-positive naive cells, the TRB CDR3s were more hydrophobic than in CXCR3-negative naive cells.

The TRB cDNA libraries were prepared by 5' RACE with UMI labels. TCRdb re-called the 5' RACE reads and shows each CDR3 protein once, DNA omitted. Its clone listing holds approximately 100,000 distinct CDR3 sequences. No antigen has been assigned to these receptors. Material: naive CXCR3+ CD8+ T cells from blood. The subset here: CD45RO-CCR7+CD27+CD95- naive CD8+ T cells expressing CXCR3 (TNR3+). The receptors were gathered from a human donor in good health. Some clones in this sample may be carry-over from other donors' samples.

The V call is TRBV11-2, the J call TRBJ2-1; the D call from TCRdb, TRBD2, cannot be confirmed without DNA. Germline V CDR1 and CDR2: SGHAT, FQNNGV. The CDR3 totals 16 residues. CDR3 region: CASNHPLAGGRNEQFF.

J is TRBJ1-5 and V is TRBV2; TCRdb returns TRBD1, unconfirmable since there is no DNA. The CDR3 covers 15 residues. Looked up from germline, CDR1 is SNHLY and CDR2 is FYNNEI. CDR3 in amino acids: CASSSDRVVGQPQHF.

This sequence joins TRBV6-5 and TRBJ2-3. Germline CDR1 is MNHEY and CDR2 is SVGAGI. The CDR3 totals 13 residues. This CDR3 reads CASRDSNTDTQYF.

The CDR3 loop reads CASSQGLADYEQYF. The V and J genes are TRBV4-1 and TRBJ2-7; TCRdb outputs TRBD2, but without DNA this stays unchecked. Germline V gene sequence: CDR1 MGHRA, CDR2 YSYEKL. The CDR3 length is 14 residues.

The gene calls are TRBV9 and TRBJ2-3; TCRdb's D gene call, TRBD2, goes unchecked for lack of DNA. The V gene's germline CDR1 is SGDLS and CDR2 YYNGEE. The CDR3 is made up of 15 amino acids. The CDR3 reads CASSPTSGIRDTQYF. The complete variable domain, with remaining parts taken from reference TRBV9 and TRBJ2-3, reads DSGVTQTPKHLITATGQRVTLRCSPRSGDLSVYWYQQSLDQGLQFLIQYYNGEERAKGNILERFSAQQFPDLHSELNLSSLELGDSALYFCASSPTSGIRDTQYFGPGTRLTVL.

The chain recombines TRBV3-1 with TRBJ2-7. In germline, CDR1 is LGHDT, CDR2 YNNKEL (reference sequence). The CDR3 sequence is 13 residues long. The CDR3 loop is CASSQGQSYEQYF.

CDR3 in amino acids: CASRTTGYGYTF. The rearrangement links TRBV6-2 or TRBV6-3 to TRBJ1-2; TCRdb gives TRBD1 as the D gene, but with no DNA this cannot be confirmed. CDR3 length equals 12 residues. CDR1 and CDR2 (germline): MNHEY, SVGEGT.

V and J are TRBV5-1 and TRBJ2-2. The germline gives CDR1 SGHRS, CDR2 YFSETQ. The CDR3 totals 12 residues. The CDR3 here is CASRSNTGELFF.

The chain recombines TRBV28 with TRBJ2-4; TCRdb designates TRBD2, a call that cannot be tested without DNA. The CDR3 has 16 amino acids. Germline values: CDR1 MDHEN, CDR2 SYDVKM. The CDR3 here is CASIAPGRAGGYIQYF.